The 18 T cell receptor beta chains in this list originate from one sample, sequenced in a study of prognosis after radiotherapy for stage I lung cancer. The TCR beta CDR3 region was amplified from genomic DNA, with two rounds of multiplex PCR being used for the amplification. Gene-specific TRBV and TRBJ primers were used in PCR round one. TCRdb itself ran the multiplex PCR reads through MiXCR, one entry per CDR3 protein. The sample holds approximately 35,000 distinct CDR3 sequences, 34% seen once. The source was PBMCs, collected before or after stereotactic body radiation therapy (not recorded which). Source of these receptors: a donor aged 50 or older with non-small cell lung cancer.

This clonotype has at least ten counts. The chain combines TRBV18 with TRBJ2-1; TRBD1 matches at 8 bases. The CDR3 length is 16 residues. V shed 2 bases and J 7 bases; nucleotides not matched to a gene: 10. Germline CDR1 reads KGHSH; CDR2 reads LQKENI. CDR3 amino acids: CASSPRGQGQINEQFF. The CDR3, as DNA: TGTGCCAGCTCACCAAGAGGACAGGGCCAAATAAATGAGCAGTTCTTC. The whole variable domain, remainder taken from reference TRBV18 and TRBJ2-1, is NAGVMQNPRHLVRRRGQEARLRCSPMKGHSHVYWYRQLPEEGLKFMVYLQKENIIDESGMPKERFSAEFPKEGPSILRIQQVVRGDSAAYFCASSPRGQGQINEQFFGPGTRLTVL.

This clonotype has ten or more counts. CDR3 coding DNA: TGTGCCAGCAGTTTCCAGGGGCTCAATCAGCCCCAGCATTTT. It translates to CASSFQGLNQPQHF. The chain recombines TRBV6-5 with TRBJ1-5; weak D call: TRBD1 (6 bases). The CDR3 totals 14 residues. Germline assignment: CDR1 MNHEY and CDR2 SVGAGI. The ends were cut back, 4 bases at V and 3 bases at J, with 10 bases in the middle.

In its sample, this clonotype is medium-sized. This CDR3 is CASSEVQGWEQYF. CDR3 sequence (DNA): TGTGCCAGCAGTGAAGTTCAGGGGTGGGAGCAGTACTTC. V usage is TRBV2 and J usage is TRBJ2-7, with D perhaps matching TRBD1 (6 bases). Trimming removed 1 base at V and 7 bases at J, with 11 bases between. The CDR3 spans 13 residues. The germline V gene encodes CDR1 SNHLY and CDR2 FYNNEI.

The V gene is TRBV2, the J gene TRBJ2-7, with D perhaps TRBD1 or TRBD2 (6 bases each). This CDR3 has 16 residues. Germline lookup yields CDR1 SNHLY and CDR2 FYNNEI. Deletions cut 8 bases from V and 1 base from J, with 21 bases between. Here the CDR3 DNA reads TGTGCCAGCCTAGGGGGACTTAAATCAAAATCCTACGAGCAGTACTTC. This encodes CASLGGLKSKSYEQYF.

This clonotype was observed at least ten times. The chain uses TRBV2 and TRBJ1-1; D not resolved. The CDR3 is made up of 13 amino acids. The V and J ends lost 1 base and 11 bases respectively, with 14 bases between them. Germline loops: CDR1 SNHLY, CDR2 FYNNEI. The CDR3 loop reads CASSEDGSQRAFF. The DNA for the CDR3 is TGTGCCAGCAGTGAAGACGGGTCCCAACGGGCTTTCTTT.

The table lists this clonotype with many counts. The J gene is TRBJ2-3, the V gene TRBV19; 11 nucleotides align to TRBD1. Germline V gene sequence: CDR1 LNHDA, CDR2 SQIVND (reference sequence). The CDR3 contains 17 residues. With 4 bases clipped from V and 0 bases from J, the junction kept 6 bases outside the gene matches. CDR3: CASSTRGQGASTDTQYF. CDR3 bases: TGTGCCAGTAGTACCCGAGGACAGGGGGCTAGCACAGATACGCAGTATTTT.

This clonotype showed up many times. The V call is TRBV20-1, the J call TRBJ2-3, with TRBD2 as a possible D gene (5 bases). Trimming removed 5 bases at V and 2 bases at J, with 8 bases between. The CDR3 contains 12 residues. Germline V gene data show CDR1 as DFQATT and CDR2 as SNEGSKA (reference sequence). The CDR3 DNA sequence: TGCAGTGCTGACCGGGACACAGATACGCAGTATTTT. Its translation is CSADRDTDTQYF.

This clonotype has at least ten counts. V usage is TRBV19 and J usage is TRBJ2-1; TRBD2 matches at 9 bases. Germline V gives CDR1 LNHDA, CDR2 SQIVND (reference sequence). The V segment lost 4 bases and the J segment 5 bases; nucleotides outside the gene matches: 6. The CDR3 has 15 residues. CDR3 sequence (DNA): TGTGCCAGTAGTAACTCCGGGACTAGCCACAATGAGCAGTTCTTC. Translated: CASSNSGTSHNEQFF.

This rearrangement joins TRBV5-1 to TRBJ2-3, with 10 positions matching TRBD2. The CDR3 is made up of 16 amino acids. Germline V gives CDR1 SGHRS, CDR2 YFSETQ. With 0 bases clipped from V and 7 bases from J, the junction kept 8 bases outside the gene matches. As DNA, the CDR3 is TGCGCCAGCAGCTTGGTTTTAGCGGGGGGACCTAATACGCAGTATTTT. This gives the protein CASSLVLAGGPNTQYF.

The chain employs TRBV6-2 or TRBV6-3 and TRBJ2-7; weak D call: TRBD1 (6 bases). V shed 5 bases and J shed 2 bases, with 10 bases lying between them. CDR1 is MNHEY and CDR2 is SVGEGT in the germline V gene. The CDR3 length is 13 residues. The CDR3 sequence is CASSTGCPYEQYF. In nucleotides, the CDR3 is TGTGCCAGCAGTACAGGGTGTCCCTACGAGCAGTACTTC.

On this clonotype: A much larger clone lies a single base off, so this may be a read error. The rearrangement links TRBV14 to TRBJ1-3; weak D call: TRBD1 (5 bases). CDR1 SGHDN and CDR2 FVKESK come from the germline V gene. The CDR3 consists of 15 residues. This CDR3 is CASSHLKGTGNTICF. As DNA, the CDR3 is TGTGCCAGCAGCCACCTCAAGGGGACTGGAAACACCATATGTTTT.

The chain combines TRBV2 with TRBJ2-2; D might be TRBD1 (5 bases). Deletions cut 1 base from V and 9 bases from J, with 9 bases between. The CDR3 totals 13 residues. Germline lookup yields CDR1 SNHLY and CDR2 FYNNEI. CDR3 in amino acids: CASSEGTGRELFF. The DNA of the CDR3 is TGTGCCAGCAGTGAAGGCACAGGCCGGGAGCTGTTTTTT.

This clonotype was recorded a few times. This may stem from a read error, because a much larger clone lies one nucleotide away. CDR3 DNA: TGTGCCAGCAGTTATATCTCTGGGGCCAACGTCCTGACTTTC. Protein product: CASSYISGANVLTF. The chain is built from TRBV6-5 and TRBJ2-6; D is ambiguous. CDR1 is MNHEY, CDR2 SVGAGI, per germline. V was clipped by 3 bases and J by 0 bases, with 3 bases between them. This CDR3 comprises 14 residues.

This clonotype was seen repeatedly, ten times or more. V and J are TRBV3-1 and TRBJ2-3; D possibly corresponds to TRBD2 (5 bases). V was cut by 0 bases and J by 5 bases, with 18 bases left in between. CDR3 length: 17 residues. CDR1 LGHDT and CDR2 YNNKEL come from the germline V gene (reference sequence). The CDR3 spells CASSQDPPLRTGDTQYF. Written as DNA, the CDR3 is TGTGCCAGCAGCCAAGACCCACCCCTTAGGACTGGAGATACGCAGTATTTT.

This clonotype was recorded at least ten times. V gene TRBV19 combines with J gene TRBJ1-6, with D perhaps TRBD1 (6 bases). From germline, CDR1 is LNHDA and CDR2 SQIVND (reference sequence). Trimming left V 4 bases short and J 7 bases short, with 14 bases between. There are 15 residues in the CDR3. As DNA, the CDR3 is TGTGCCAGTAGTACCTTGGGGGGCGGAAATTCACCCCTCCACTTT. This sequence encodes CASSTLGGGNSPLHF.

This clonotype came up many times. The chain has TRBV20-1 and TRBJ2-1; 12 nucleotides match TRBD2. J was trimmed by 4 bases and V by 6 bases; bases with no gene match: 7. This CDR3 spans 15 amino acids. Germline CDR1 and CDR2: DFQATT and SNEGSKA (reference sequence). CDR3 in DNA: TGCAGTGCCACTTCCGGGACTAGCGGGTACAATGAGCAGTTCTTC. Translating it yields CSATSGTSGYNEQFF.

On this clonotype itself: Since a much larger clone is just one base distant, this may be a read error. This chain uses TRBV7-7 with TRBJ2-5; a possible D gene is TRBD2 (6 bases). The V gene's germline CDR1 is SSHAT and CDR2 FNYEAQ (reference sequence). The CDR3 is 13 residues long. In DNA, the CDR3 is TGTGCTAGCAGCGCGGGGAACCAAGAGACCCATTACTTC. It specifies CASSAGNQETHYF.

Of note for this clonotype: A junction end diverges from the germline sequence, so it may reflect a read error. The genes are TRBV15 and TRBJ2-5; D is possibly TRBD1 or TRBD2 (6 bases each). CDR1 is LNHNV and CDR2 is YYDKDF in the germline V gene (reference sequence). CDR3 size: 16 residues. The DNA for the CDR3 is TGTGCCACCAGCGGAGCCACAGAGGGGGGTCAAGAGACCAAGTACTTC. Translated, it gives CATSGATEGGQETKYF.